The entry below describes one T cell receptor beta chain. This sample was taken from a study of control samples from healthy donors and cancer patients. Assay used: immunoSEQ multiplex PCR; TCRdb lists only in-frame clones, some missing. Seen here are about 100,000 clones, roughly 84% observed once, and the top ten hold over 15%. CDR1 LGHDT and CDR2 YNNKEL come from the germline V gene (reference sequence). The germline V and J ends were trimmed by 0 bases and 5 bases, with 2 bases remaining between them. CDR3 length equals 11 residues. Material: blood. The rearrangement uses TRBV3-1 (or the pseudogene TRBV3-2) and TRBJ2-7; D not certain. The TCR comes from a woman aged 45-65 years in good health. The CDR3 nucleotides are TGTGCCAGCAGCCAAGAGGACGAGCAGTACGTC. Translating it yields CASSQEDEQYV.